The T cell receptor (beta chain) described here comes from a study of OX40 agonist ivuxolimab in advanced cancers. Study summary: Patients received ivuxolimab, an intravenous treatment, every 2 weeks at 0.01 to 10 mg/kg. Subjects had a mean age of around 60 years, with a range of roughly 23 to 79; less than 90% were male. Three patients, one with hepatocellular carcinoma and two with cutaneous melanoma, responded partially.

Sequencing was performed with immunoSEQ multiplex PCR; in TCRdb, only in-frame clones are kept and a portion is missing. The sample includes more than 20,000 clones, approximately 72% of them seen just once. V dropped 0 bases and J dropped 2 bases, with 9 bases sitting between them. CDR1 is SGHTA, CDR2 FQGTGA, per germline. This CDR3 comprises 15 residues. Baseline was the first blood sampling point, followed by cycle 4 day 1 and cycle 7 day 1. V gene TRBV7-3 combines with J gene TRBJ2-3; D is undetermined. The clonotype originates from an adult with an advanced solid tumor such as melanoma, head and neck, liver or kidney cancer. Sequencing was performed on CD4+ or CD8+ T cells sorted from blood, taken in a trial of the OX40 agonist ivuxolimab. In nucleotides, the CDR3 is TGTGCCAGCAGCTTAACATCGGCCGCCACAGATACGCAGTATTTT. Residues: CASSLTSAATDTQYF.